The rows below give T cell receptor beta chains drawn from one sample of a study of cytomegalovirus exposure and HLA in healthy donors. Method: immunoSEQ multiplex PCR; TCRdb's copy keeps in-frame clones and lacks some. The table has some 65,000 clones, roughly two thirds seen once; the top ten hold roughly 2.8%. Material for sequencing was PBMCs. Receptors originate from a man aged 25 to 40 in good health and CMV-seronegative. CDR3s include the opening cysteine and the closing phenylalanine or tryptophan. The order of the fields is CDR3 DNA, CDR3 protein, clone size, J gene, V gene, D gene. A D gene is named only where the DNA matches it firmly. Some rows have no size entry. The others give once, few or many, or a class for an expanded clone.

CDR3nt: TGCGCCAGCAGCTTGTCCTGGCGGGGGGGCACAGATACGCAGTATTTT
CDR3aa: CASSLSWRGGTDTQYF
abundance: once
j_gene: TRBJ2-3
v_gene: TRBV5-1
d_gene: TRBD2

CDR3nt: TGTGCCATCCAAGGGGGCCCGGAGACCCAGTACTTC
CDR3aa: CAIQGGPETQYF
abundance: once
j_gene: TRBJ2-5
v_gene: TRBV28
d_gene: TRBD1

CDR3nt: TGTGCCAGCTCACCAGCGGGACAGGGTTCCTACGAGCAGTACTTC
CDR3aa: CASSPAGQGSYEQYF
abundance: NA
j_gene: TRBJ2-7
v_gene: TRBV18
d_gene: TRBD1

CDR3nt: TGTGCCAGCAGTTACTCTGTTAGCGGGTCACAAGAGACCCAGTACTTC
CDR3aa: CASSYSVSGSQETQYF
abundance: NA
j_gene: TRBJ2-5
v_gene: TRBV6-5
d_gene: TRBD2

CDR3nt: TGTGCCACAGGACAGGGGGCTTACACTGAAGCTTTCTTT
CDR3aa: CATGQGAYTEAFF
abundance: NA
j_gene: TRBJ1-1
v_gene: TRBV15
d_gene: TRBD1

CDR3nt: TGTGCCAGCAGCTTAGGAGCGGGACAGGGGTCCTACGAGCAGTACTTC
CDR3aa: CASSLGAGQGSYEQYF
abundance: NA
j_gene: TRBJ2-7
v_gene: TRBV11-1
d_gene: TRBD1

CDR3nt: TGTGCCAGCAGCGGAGAGAGCAGGGTCCCCAATGAGCAGTTCTTC
CDR3aa: CASSGESRVPNEQFF
abundance: few
j_gene: TRBJ2-1
v_gene: TRBV7-9
d_gene: NA

CDR3nt: TGTGCCAGCAGCTGGGGGACTACCAATGAGCAGTTCTTC
CDR3aa: CASSWGTTNEQFF
abundance: many
j_gene: TRBJ2-1
v_gene: TRBV5-6
d_gene: TRBD2

CDR3nt: TGCGCCAGCAGCTTTCGACAGGGGTACAATGAGCAGTTCTTC
CDR3aa: CASSFRQGYNEQFF
abundance: medium-sized
j_gene: TRBJ2-1
v_gene: TRBV5-1
d_gene: TRBD1

CDR3nt: TGCGCCAGCAGCGACACGCCCAGGGTCTACGAGCAGTACTTC
CDR3aa: CASSDTPRVYEQYF
abundance: NA
j_gene: TRBJ2-7
v_gene: TRBV4-1
d_gene: NA

CDR3nt: TGTGCCAGCAGCGCCGGGACTAGCGGGTACGAGCAGTACTTC
CDR3aa: CASSAGTSGYEQYF
abundance: NA
j_gene: TRBJ2-7
v_gene: TRBV7-9
d_gene: TRBD2